This T cell receptor (beta chain) stems from a study of cytomegalovirus exposure and HLA in healthy donors. On this clone: Antigen unknown.

Whole-study findings and limits: There were 150 or so TCR beta chains listed as cytomegalovirus-associated.

The PCR ran on 60 Vbeta and 13 Jbeta primers. Assay: immunoSEQ multiplex PCR; the TCRdb copy retains only in-frame clones and omits some. The sample comprises about 180,000 clones, about four fifths of which are singletons, and about 1.9% rests with the top ten. With V trimmed by 4 bases and J by 4 bases, 7 bases remained unmatched. This CDR3 contains 15 residues. Germline V gene lookup returns CDR1 SGHRS and CDR2 YFSETQ. This TCR came from a woman aged 25-40 years in good health and CMV-seronegative. The sample comprised PBMCs. The gene calls are TRBV5-1 and TRBJ2-5; 10 nucleotides agree with TRBD2. In nucleotides, the CDR3 is TGCGCCAGCAGCGGGGGACTAGCGATAGGAGAGACCCAGTACTTC. Encoded protein: CASSGGLAIGETQYF.